A single sample gave rise to the 5 T cell receptor beta chains below, sequenced in a study of OX40 agonist ivuxolimab in advanced cancers. The repertoire was sequenced with immunoSEQ multiplex PCR; TCRdb's copy has only in-frame clones and lacks some. The sample includes about 40,000 clones, roughly 91% seen only once; the top ten take about an eighth. The sequences come from CD4+ or CD8+ T cells sorted from blood, collected in a trial of the OX40 agonist ivuxolimab. These receptors were collected from an adult with an advanced solid tumor such as melanoma, head and neck, liver or kidney cancer.

The rearrangement joins TRBV27 to TRBJ2-7, with D perhaps TRBD1 (6 bases). This CDR3 region has 15 residues. CDR1 is MNHEY and CDR2 is SMNVEV in the germline V gene (reference sequence). V was pared by 5 bases and J by 0 bases, with 14 bases between. The CDR3 DNA follows: TGTGCCAGCAGTCCAGGGGTCTTGAGCTCCTACGAGCAGTACTTC. This sequence encodes CASSPGVLSSYEQYF.

CDR3 sequence: CASSQERQGARYGYTF. CDR3 nucleotides: TGCGCCAGCAGCCAAGAAAGACAGGGGGCGCGCTATGGCTACACCTTC. The genes are TRBV4-1 and TRBJ1-2, with 10 positions matching TRBD1. The trim removed 0 bases at V and 4 bases at J, leaving 5 bases unmatched. CDR3 length: 16 amino acids. Germline V gene lookup returns CDR1 MGHRA and CDR2 YSYEKL.

As concerns this clone: A junction boundary mismatches the germline segment, possibly from a read error. V is TRBV28 and J is TRBJ2-7; 9 positions agree with TRBD1. Germline V gene lookup returns CDR1 MDHEN and CDR2 SYDVKM. This CDR3 has 12 amino acids. The DNA for the CDR3 is TGTGCCAGCAGTTTATGGGGACAGGGCCTTGGCTTC. This codes for CASSLWGQGLGF. Complete variable domain (other parts from reference TRBV28 and TRBJ2-7): DVKVTQSSRYLVKRTGEKVFLECVQDMDHENMFWYRQDPGLGLRLIYFSYDVKMKEKGDIPEGYSVSREKKERFSLILESASTNQTSMYLCASSLWGQGLGFGPGTRLTVT.

The V gene is TRBV21-1, the J gene TRBJ1-3. TRBV21-1 is deemed a pseudogene. The CDR3 extends over 17 amino acids. In DNA form, the CDR3 reads TGTGCCAGCAGCCCCCGCTCGGAGGCCGGGGCTGGAAACACCATATATTTT. Encoded protein: CASSPRSEAGAGNTIYF.

The chain has TRBV14 and TRBJ1-2; 9 bases line up with TRBD1. CDR3 size: 14 residues. CDR1 SGHDN and CDR2 FVKESK come from the germline V gene. The ends lost 4 bases at V and 7 bases at J; junction bases unmatched: 7. DNA for the CDR3: TGTGCCAGCAGCCCTGGGACAGGGACGACTGGCTACACCTTC. Protein product: CASSPGTGTTGYTF.